What follows describes a single TCR beta chain. The target antigen is unknown. Unsorted PBMC samples were amplified in replicate PCRs containing 250 to 350 ng DNA, 30,000 to 35,000 T cell genomes. Unsorted PBMC DNA was sequenced on ten immunoSEQ deep assay plates. The authors' processing: With immunoSEQ giving junction-only sequences and no quality scores, filtering differed. Repertoires were generated with immunoSEQ multiplex PCR, while TCRdb's copy carries only in-frame clones and drops some. V and J calls and clone size come straight from that table; D and trimming were deduced from the DNA. The sample contains about 490,000 clones, about 82% of which appear only once. The sample belongs to a study of shared clonotypes between healthy human individuals. In germline, CDR1 is SGHRS, CDR2 YFSETQ. CDR3 length: 18 residues. Trimming took 2 bases from V and 0 from J; bases not matched to a gene: 8. General study points: There were few donors, and this limited the genetic and exposure-history diversity represented.

Sequencing input: PBMCs. This clonotype originated in a middle-aged woman in good health. Some clones in this sample may be carry-over from other donors' samples. V usage is TRBV5-1 and J usage is TRBJ1-4; 9 bases match TRBD1. CDR3 residues: CASSFYPTGGSTNEKLFF. The DNA for the CDR3 is TGCGCCAGCAGCTTTTACCCGACAGGGGGGTCAACTAATGAAAAACTGTTTTTT.